The rows below give T cell receptor beta chains drawn from one sample of a study of cytomegalovirus exposure and HLA in healthy donors. Libraries were prepared by immunoSEQ multiplex PCR; TCRdb keeps only in-frame clonotypes and omits some of them. The sample has 150,000 or so clones. The sample taken for sequencing was PBMCs. These receptors came from a woman between 18 and 29 years old in good health and CMV-seronegative. CDR3s include the opening cysteine and the closing phenylalanine or tryptophan. A D gene is named only where the DNA matches it firmly.

J gene | V gene | D gene | CDR3 protein | CDR3 DNA
TRBJ2-7 | TRBV27 | NA | CASSLSEGTEQYF | TGTGCCAGCAGTTTATCGGAGGGAACCGAGCAGTACTTC
TRBJ2-1 | TRBV6-4 | TRBD1 | CASSPSGDRVSSEQFF | TGTGCCAGCAGTCCCTCCGGGGACAGGGTGTCGAGTGAGCAGTTCTTC
TRBJ1-1 | TRBV30 | NA | CAWSVVGWDTIEAFF | TGTGCCTGGAGTGTAGTCGGGTGGGACACTATAGAAGCTTTCTTT
TRBJ1-3 | TRBV11-2 | TRBD1 | CASSLDQRTGCF | TGTGCCAGCAGCTTAGACCAAAGGACAGGATGTTTT
TRBJ1-1 | TRBV5-6 | NA | CASSSGFFGLGDTEAFF | TGTGCCAGCAGCTCTGGATTTTTTGGTTTGGGCGACACTGAAGCTTTCTTT
TRBJ2-2 | TRBV2 | TRBD2 | CASRQGLAGGTGELFF | TGTGCCTCACGACAGGGGCTAGCGGGAGGAACCGGGGAGCTGTTTTTT
TRBJ2-3 | TRBV5-1 | TRBD2 | CASSPGLAGTDTQYF | TGCGCCAGCAGCCCGGGACTAGCAGGCACAGATACGCAGTATTTT
TRBJ2-3 | TRBV27 | NA | CASSFTSRDTQYF | TGTGCCAGCAGTTTTACCTCGCGAGATACGCAGTATTTT
TRBJ2-7 | TRBV10-3 | NA | CAISGESYEQYF | TGTGCCATCAGTGGCGAGTCCTACGAGCAGTACTTC
TRBJ2-3 | TRBV6-1 | TRBD2 | CASRELAGGTDTQYF | TGTGCCAGCAGGGAGCTAGCGGGAGGGACAGATACGCAGTATTTT
TRBJ1-5 | TRBV19 | NA | CASSIGGVGDNQPQHF | TGTGCCAGTAGTATCGGAGGGGTGGGGGACAATCAGCCCCAGCATTTT
TRBJ1-2 | TRBV11-3 | NA | CASSTSGNPGYTF | TGTGCCAGCAGCACATCAGGGAACCCTGGCTACACCTTC
TRBJ1-4 | TRBV5-6 | NA | CASSLDQGDEKLFF | TGTGCCAGCAGCTTGGATCAGGGTGATGAAAAACTGTTTTTT
TRBJ2-2 | TRBV19 | TRBD1 | CASSMGQGAGTGELFF | TGTGCCAGTAGTATGGGGCAGGGGGCGGGCACCGGGGAGCTGTTTTTT
TRBJ1-1 | TRBV19 | NA | CASSSGGYDTEAFF | TGTGCCAGTAGTTCGGGGGGGTACGACACTGAAGCTTTCTTT
TRBJ1-1 | TRBV19 | NA | CASSIERMTKAFF | TGTGCCAGTAGTATAGAACGGATGACTAAAGCTTTCTTT
TRBJ1-1 | TRBV9 | TRBD1 | CASSPPGQVTTEAFF | TGTGCCAGCAGCCCACCTGGACAGGTTACGACTGAAGCTTTCTTT
TRBJ2-1 | TRBV9 | NA | CASSVVPGKHNEQFF | TGTGCCAGCAGCGTAGTGCCGGGGAAACACAATGAGCAGTTCTTC
TRBJ2-3 | TRBV19 | NA | CASRSGHRTDTQYF | TGTGCCAGCCGTTCGGGACACCGCACAGATACGCAGTATTTT
TRBJ1-2 | TRBV7-2 | TRBD1 | CASSLVATGNYGYTF | TGTGCCAGCAGCTTAGTTGCGACAGGGAACTATGGCTACACCTTC
TRBJ1-1 | TRBV5-1 | NA | CASSLVPEDTEAFF | TGCGCCAGCAGCTTGGTCCCAGAAGACACTGAAGCTTTCTTT
TRBJ1-1 | TRBV5-6 | NA | CASSLRPTGNTEAFF | TGTGCCAGCAGCCTTCGTCCGACAGGGAACACTGAAGCTTTCTTT
TRBJ2-1 | TRBV5-1 | TRBD2 | CASSLVSSGTYNEQFF | TGCGCCAGCAGCTTGGTATCTAGCGGGACTTACAATGAGCAGTTCTTC
TRBJ2-7 | TRBV5-8 | NA | CASSSDRSRPYEQYF | TGTGCCAGCAGCTCTGACAGGAGTAGACCCTACGAGCAGTACTTC
TRBJ1-2 | TRBV9 | NA | CASSEGGTDYGYTF | TGTGCCAGCAGCGAGGGAGGGACGGACTATGGCTACACCTTC
TRBJ2-7 | TRBV30 | TRBD1 | CAWSARTGFPYEQYF | TGTGCCTGGAGCGCACGGACAGGATTCCCCTACGAGCAGTACTTC
TRBJ2-3 | TRBV5-1 | TRBD1 | CASSGGTGVIDTQYF | TGCGCCAGCAGCGGCGGGACAGGGGTTATTGATACGCAGTATTTT
TRBJ2-1 | TRBV15 | NA | CATSPREGPEQFF | TGTGCCACCAGCCCTCGAGAGGGTCCTGAGCAGTTCTTC
TRBJ2-5 | TRBV7-3 | TRBD1 | CASDIWGRGLETQYF | TGTGCCAGCGATATTTGGGGCAGGGGGTTAGAGACCCAGTACTTC
TRBJ1-2 | TRBV10-2 | NA | CASRGIGQYGYTF | TGCGCCAGCAGAGGCATTGGGCAATATGGCTACACCTTC
TRBJ2-7 | TRBV5-6 | NA | CASSDTGTQYEQYF | TGTGCCAGCAGCGACACCGGGACACAATACGAGCAGTACTTC
TRBJ2-1 | TRBV4-2 | NA | CASSQGGSLRGNEQFF | TGTGCCAGCAGCCAAGGTGGCTCCCTCCGGGGGAATGAGCAGTTCTTC
TRBJ1-5 | TRBV7-2 | NA | CASSADGGVNQPQHF | TGTGCCAGCAGCGCCGACGGGGGGGTCAATCAGCCCCAGCATTTT
TRBJ1-2 | TRBV30 | NA | CAWSVRGGGRGYTF | TGTGCCTGGAGTGTACGGGGGGGCGGTCGTGGCTACACCTTC
TRBJ2-3 | TRBV30 | NA | CAWSTTGGDTQYF | TGTGCCTGGAGTACGACTGGTGGAGATACGCAGTATTTT
TRBJ2-7 | TRBV4-2 | NA | CASSQAAEYYEQYF | TGTGCCAGCAGCCAAGCGGCGGAGTACTACGAGCAGTACTTC
TRBJ2-7 | TRBV10-3 | NA | CAISDPSTPAYEQYF | TGTGCCATCAGTGATCCTAGCACGCCAGCCTACGAGCAGTACTTC
TRBJ1-1 | TRBV29-1 | NA | CSVVGGYTEAFF | TGCAGCGTTGTTGGCGGTTACACTGAAGCTTTCTTT
TRBJ2-1 | TRBV15 | NA | CATSKTLERYDSYNEQFF | TGTGCCACCAGCAAAACCCTCGAGCGGTACGATTCCTACAATGAGCAGTTCTTC
TRBJ2-3 | TRBV19 | TRBD2 | CASKRREVTDTQYF | TGTGCCAGTAAGCGTCGGGAGGTCACAGATACGCAGTATTTT
TRBJ2-1 | TRBV14 | NA | CASTSTGAYNEQFF | TGTGCCAGCACGTCCACGGGAGCCTACAATGAGCAGTTCTTC
TRBJ2-2 | TRBV5-1 | TRBD2 | CASSLGTSGRGNTGELFF | TGCGCCAGCAGCTTGGGAACTAGCGGGAGGGGAAACACCGGGGAGCTGTTTTTT
TRBJ2-2 | TRBV12-5 | TRBD2 | CASGLPRTSGILGELFF | TGTGCTAGTGGCCTCCCCCGGACTAGCGGTATCCTCGGGGAGCTGTTTTTT
TRBJ2-7 | TRBV19 | NA | CASSIAGTAYYEQYF | TGTGCCAGTAGTATAGCCGGGACTGCATACTACGAGCAGTACTTC
TRBJ2-3 | TRBV30 | NA | CAWRSMGGTQYF | TGTGCCTGGCGGTCAATGGGAGGTACGCAGTATTTT
TRBJ2-2 | TRBV5-6 | TRBD1 | CASEFTGGTGELFF | TGTGCCAGCGAATTTACAGGGGGGACCGGGGAGCTGTTTTTT
TRBJ1-6 | TRBV4-1 | NA | CASSQDWAGNSPLHF | TGCGCCAGCAGCCAAGATTGGGCTGGCAATTCACCCCTCCACTTT
TRBJ2-3 | TRBV11-1 | TRBD2 | CASSSSSGSGAQGTQYF | TGTGCCAGCAGCTCCAGTAGCGGGAGTGGTGCACAGGGTACGCAGTATTTT
TRBJ2-7 | TRBV27 | NA | CASRKSYEQYF | TGTGCCAGCAGAAAGAGCTACGAGCAGTACTTC
TRBJ2-3 | TRBV5-1 | NA | CASSSALDTTYTDTQYF | TGCGCCAGCAGCTCCGCTCTGGACACTACCTACACAGATACGCAGTATTTT
TRBJ1-2 | TRBV7-2 | TRBD1 | CASSQRGQGVSGYTF | TGTGCCAGCAGCCAAAGAGGACAGGGGGTTTCTGGCTACACCTTC
TRBJ1-4 | TRBV19 | NA | CASSSRPVPNEKLFF | TGTGCCAGTAGCTCGCGGCCAGTACCTAATGAAAAACTGTTTTTT
TRBJ1-4 | TRBV5-4 | NA | CASSLDSATNEKLFF | TGTGCCAGCAGTCTCGACAGTGCAACTAATGAAAAACTGTTTTTT
TRBJ1-4 | TRBV4-1 | NA | CASSQGTAATNEKLFF | TGCGCCAGCAGCCAAGGGACAGCGGCAACTAATGAAAAACTGTTTTTT
TRBJ2-7 | TRBV18 | NA | CASSSGNTEQYF | TGTGCCAGCTCATCAGGGAATACAGAGCAGTACTTC
TRBJ2-2 | TRBV11-3 | TRBD1 | CASSLGTGLFSGELFF | TGTGCCAGCAGCCTCGGGACAGGGCTGTTTTCCGGGGAGCTGTTTTTT
TRBJ1-5 | TRBV5-4 | TRBD1 | CASSSAGTANQPQHF | TGTGCCAGCAGCTCTGCCGGGACAGCTAATCAGCCCCAGCATTTT
TRBJ2-1 | TRBV6-4 | TRBD2 | CASSEKGTSGHNEQFF | TGTGCCAGCAGTGAAAAGGGGACTAGCGGACACAATGAGCAGTTCTTC
TRBJ2-6 | TRBV30 | TRBD1 | CAWSPREGQGSGANVLTF | TGTGCCTGGAGTCCCAGGGAGGGACAGGGCTCTGGGGCCAACGTCCTGACTTTC